The 16 T cell receptor beta chains in this list originate from one sample, sequenced in a study of OX40 agonist ivuxolimab in advanced cancers. Clones were read by immunoSEQ multiplex PCR, and TCRdb kept only the in-frame ones, dropping some. The sample shows 45,000 to 55,000 clones, about 88% of them seen only once. The sample here was CD4+ or CD8+ T cells sorted from blood, taken in a trial of the OX40 agonist ivuxolimab. These receptors were collected from an adult with an advanced solid tumor such as melanoma, head and neck, liver or kidney cancer.

The gene calls are TRBV4-3 and TRBJ2-1; 12 nucleotides match TRBD2. From germline, CDR1 is LGHNA and CDR2 YSLEER. J gave up 0 bases and V 4 bases, and 10 bases lay outside the gene matches. This CDR3 spans 19 amino acids. CDR3 protein: CASSRRLAGETDSYNEQFF. The CDR3 coding sequence is TGCGCCAGCAGCCGTAGACTAGCGGGAGAAACCGACTCCTACAATGAGCAGTTCTTC.

The genes are TRBV28 and TRBJ2-1; D remains ambiguous. V was cut by 8 bases and J by 1 base, with 6 bases left in between. There are 12 residues in the CDR3. The germline V gene encodes CDR1 MDHEN and CDR2 SYDVKM. For the CDR3, the DNA is TGTGCCAGCGTCTCATCCTACAATGAGCAGTTCTTC. Translation: CASVSSYNEQFF.

The chain is built from TRBV18 and TRBJ2-5; D is unresolved. Trimming pared 0 bases from V and 1 base from J, leaving 9 bases between. The CDR3 sequence is 15 residues long. Germline assignment: CDR1 KGHSH and CDR2 LQKENI. The CDR3 nucleotides read TGTGCCAGCTCACCACCCCTGGGCGCCCAAGAGACCCAGTACTTC. As protein: CASSPPLGAQETQYF.

This clone came up once. The genes are TRBV5-6 and TRBJ2-5; 7 positions agree with TRBD2. Germline values: CDR1 SGHDT, CDR2 YYEEEE. The V segment lost 0 bases and the J segment 9 bases; nucleotides outside the gene matches: 11. The CDR3 length is 15 residues. The CDR3 region has the DNA TGTGCCAGCAGCTTGGCCGGGGGACGGAGCGGGGCCCAGTACTTC. This codes for CASSLAGGRSGAQYF.

Written as DNA, the CDR3 is TGTGCCAGCAGAGACAGGGGTGGGGGTACTGAAGCTTTCTTT. Translation gives CASRDRGGGTEAFF. This sequence joins TRBV6-6 and TRBJ1-1; 8 positions match TRBD1. This CDR3 has 14 residues. J was trimmed by 5 bases and V by 6 bases; bases with no gene match: 8. Germline V lookup: CDR1 MNHNY, CDR2 SVGAGI (reference sequence).

This chain uses TRBV21-1 with TRBJ2-7. TRBV21-1 is labeled a pseudogene. This CDR3 is built from 15 residues. CDR3: CASSRLGPGPYEQYF. DNA for the CDR3: TGTGCCAGCAGCAGATTAGGACCAGGACCCTACGAGCAGTACTTC.

The count of this clone is one. This sequence joins TRBV5-1 and TRBJ2-1; the match to TRBD2 covers 9 bases. V shed 2 bases and J 8 bases; nucleotides not matched to a gene: 2. This CDR3 spans 13 amino acids. Germline assignment: CDR1 SGHRS and CDR2 YFSETQ. This CDR3 reads CASSLIAGDEQFF. The CDR3 DNA follows: TGCGCCAGCAGCTTAATAGCGGGAGATGAGCAGTTCTTC.

V is TRBV7-9 and J is TRBJ2-5; 11 positions match TRBD2. The germline V gene has CDR1 SEHNR and CDR2 FQNEAQ (reference sequence). The CDR3 has 15 amino acids. Germline trimming cut 5 bases from V and 2 bases from J; bases unmatched to any gene: 4. The CDR3 loop is CASSPGLAEQETQYF. The CDR3 bases are TGTGCCAGCAGCCCGGGACTAGCGGAGCAAGAGACCCAGTACTTC. Full variable domain (missing parts from reference TRBV7-9 and TRBJ2-5): DTGVSQNPRHKITKRGQNVTFRCDPISEHNRLYWYRQTLGQGPEFLTYFQNEAQLEKSRLLSDRFSAERPKGSFSTLEIQRTEQGDSAMYLCASSPGLAEQETQYFGPGTRLLVL.

V is TRBV7-2 and J is TRBJ2-1; TRBD2 agrees at 8 bases. CDR1 is SGHTA, CDR2 FQGNSA, per germline. V dropped 1 base and J dropped 2; count of bases not matched to a gene: 4. The length of the CDR3 is 16 residues. CDR3 residues: CASSLDGSGAYNEQFF. CDR3 in DNA: TGTGCCAGCAGCTTAGACGGTAGCGGGGCCTACAATGAGCAGTTCTTC.

V and J are TRBV18 and TRBJ2-1; no clear D gene. Germline V gene data show CDR1 as KGHSH and CDR2 as LQKENI. Trimming removed 3 bases from V and 6 bases from J, with 3 bases in between. The CDR3 is made up of 11 amino acids. CDR3: CASSPSNEQFF. CDR3 nucleotide sequence: TGTGCCAGCTCACCCTCCAATGAGCAGTTCTTC.

The chain combines TRBV6-1 with TRBJ1-1, with D maybe TRBD1 (5 bases). The CDR3 has 12 amino acids. Germline-derived CDR1 and CDR2 are MNHNS and SASEGT. The V gene lost 2 bases and the J gene lost 11 bases, with 12 bases spanning the gap. The CDR3 is CASSESGWLAFF. The CDR3 region has the DNA TGTGCCAGCAGTGAATCAGGGTGGCTGGCTTTCTTT.

The chain is built from TRBV9 and TRBJ2-3, with 8 positions matching TRBD2. The junction had 24 bases not matched to a gene; V was cut back by 4 bases and J by 8 bases. This CDR3 has 19 amino acids. Germline CDR1 reads SGDLS; CDR2 reads YYNGEE. The CDR3 loop is CASSLVDTGTGGRASTQYF. CDR3 nucleotide sequence: TGTGCCAGCAGCCTAGTAGATACAGGCACGGGAGGGCGGGCGAGTACGCAGTATTTT.

This chain links TRBV7-6 with TRBJ1-3; D unclear. Germline-derived CDR1 and CDR2 are SGHVS and FNYEAQ. The CDR3 runs to 16 residues. Trimming removed 0 bases from V and 0 bases from J, with 9 bases in between. CDR3 loop: CASSLASGASGNTIYF. CDR3 bases: TGTGCCAGCAGCTTAGCAAGCGGAGCCTCTGGAAACACCATATATTTT. Full variable domain (rest looked up from reference TRBV7-6 and TRBJ1-3): GAGVSQSPRYKVTKRGQDVALRCDPISGHVSLYWYRQALGQGPEFLTYFNYEAQQDKSGLPNDRFSAERPEGSISTLTIQRTEQRDSAMYRCASSLASGASGNTIYFGEGSWLTVV.

This clone was found once. The chain links TRBV7-2 to TRBJ2-3, with D unclear. V was trimmed by 1 base and J by 6 bases, leaving 8 bases between them. The CDR3 loop spans 13 amino acids. Germline V gives CDR1 SGHTA, CDR2 FQGNSA. The CDR3 DNA reads as TGTGCCAGCAGCTTAGAACCGGTGGATACGCAGTATTTT. This gives the protein CASSLEPVDTQYF.

The chain couples TRBV7-2 to TRBJ2-1; TRBD1 matches 9 bases. The length of the CDR3 is 15 residues. In germline, CDR1 is SGHTA, CDR2 FQGNSA. V gave up 5 bases and J gave up 5 bases; unmatched junction bases: 7. The CDR3, as DNA: TGTGCCAGCAGCCTGGACAGGGGCTCTAACAATGAGCAGTTCTTC. Translated, it gives CASSLDRGSNNEQFF.

V and J are TRBV19 and TRBJ2-1; a possible D gene is TRBD1 (6 bases). V lost 5 bases, J lost 3 bases, and 8 bases lay in between. Germline CDR1 is LNHDA and CDR2 is SQIVND (reference sequence). The CDR3 loop spans 13 amino acids. CDR3 region: CASSPGVYNEQFF. The CDR3 DNA reads as TGTGCCAGTAGTCCAGGGGTCTACAATGAGCAGTTCTTC.